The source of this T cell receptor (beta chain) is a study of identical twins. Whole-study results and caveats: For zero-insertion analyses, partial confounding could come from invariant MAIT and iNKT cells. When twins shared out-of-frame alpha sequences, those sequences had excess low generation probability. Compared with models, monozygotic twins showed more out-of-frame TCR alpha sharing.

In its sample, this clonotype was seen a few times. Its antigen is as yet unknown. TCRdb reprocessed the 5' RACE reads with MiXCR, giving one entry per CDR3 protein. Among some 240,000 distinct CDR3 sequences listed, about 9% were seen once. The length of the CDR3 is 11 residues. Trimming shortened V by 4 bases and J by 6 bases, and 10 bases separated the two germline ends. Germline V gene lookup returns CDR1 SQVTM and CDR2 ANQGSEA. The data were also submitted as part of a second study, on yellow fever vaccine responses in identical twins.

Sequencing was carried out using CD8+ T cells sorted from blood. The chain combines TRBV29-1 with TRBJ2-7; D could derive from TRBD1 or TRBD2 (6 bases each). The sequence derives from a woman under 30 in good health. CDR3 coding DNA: TGCAGCGTTGTGGGGGGCTTCGAGCAGTACTTC. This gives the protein CSVVGGFEQYF.